The 18 T cell receptor beta chains listed next were all sequenced from one sample in a study of blood T cell repertoires in COVID-19. Libraries were prepared by immunoSEQ multiplex PCR; TCRdb keeps only in-frame clonotypes and omits some of them. Among about 220,000 clones listed, 85% to 90% were seen once. The specimen was PBMCs or T cells enriched from blood (not recorded which). All receptors come from a woman aged 45 to 65 with acute COVID-19.

V gene TRBV21-1 combines with J gene TRBJ1-1; the table assigns TRBD1, which was not confirmed against the DNA. TRBV21-1 is a pseudogene segment. CDR3 length: 16 amino acids. The chain's CDR3 is CASSNRDRVVNTEAFF. The CDR3 DNA sequence: TGTGCCAGCAGCAACCGGGACAGGGTTGTGAACACTGAAGCTTTCTTT.

The gene calls are TRBV4-2 and TRBJ1-2; no firm D call. This CDR3 is 15 amino acids long. With 3 bases removed from V and 6 bases from J, the gap between germline ends came to 17 bases. Germline lookup yields CDR1 LGHNA and CDR2 YNFKEQ. CDR3 in amino acids: CASSQSLREKDGYTF. Written as DNA, the CDR3 is TGTGCCAGCAGCCAGTCCCTGAGGGAAAAAGATGGCTACACCTTC.

The rearrangement uses TRBV7-2 and TRBJ2-2, with 10 nucleotides matching TRBD1. V was pared by 7 bases and J by 5 bases, with 10 bases of the junction left unmatched. The CDR3 spans 16 residues. Germline V gene data show CDR1 as SGHTA and CDR2 as FQGNSA. CDR3 sequence reads: CASTKTGGVGTGELFF. The CDR3 DNA reads TGTGCCAGCACAAAGACAGGGGGCGTTGGTACCGGGGAGCTGTTTTTT. Drawing the rest from reference TRBV7-2 and TRBJ2-2, the complete variable domain is GAGVSQSPSNKVTEKGKDVELRCDPISGHTALYWYRQSLGQGLEFLIYFQGNSAPDKSGLPSDRFSAERTGGSVSTLTIQRTQQEDSAVYLCASTKTGGVGTGELFFGEGSRLTVL.

The rearrangement links TRBV18 to TRBJ1-1; 7 bases fit TRBD1. The germline gives CDR1 KGHSH, CDR2 LQKENI. The CDR3 contains 14 residues. V trimming: 3 bases; J trimming: 4 bases; junction bases outside the gene matches: 5. The CDR3 sequence is CASSPTGDGTEAFF. CDR3 nucleotide sequence: TGTGCCAGCTCACCCACAGGGGACGGCACTGAAGCTTTCTTT. The entire variable domain, with the rest obtained from reference TRBV18 and TRBJ1-1, is as follows: NAGVMQNPRHLVRRRGQEARLRCSPMKGHSHVYWYRQLPEEGLKFMVYLQKENIIDESGMPKERFSAEFPKEGPSILRIQQVVRGDSAAYFCASSPTGDGTEAFFGQGTRLTVV.

V is TRBV14 and J is TRBJ2-1; D may be TRBD1 (6 bases). Germline lookup yields CDR1 SGHDN and CDR2 FVKESK. The CDR3 spans 14 residues. The V and J ends lost 2 bases and 3 bases respectively, with 8 bases between them. CDR3 in amino acids: CASSQQGNYNEQFF. DNA for the CDR3: TGTGCCAGCAGCCAACAGGGGAACTACAATGAGCAGTTCTTC.

V gene TRBV7-9 combines with J gene TRBJ2-7, with D unclear. Germline CDR1 SEHNR, CDR2 FQNEAQ (reference sequence). CDR3 length: 15 amino acids. Trimming took 0 bases from V and 6 from J, leaving 15 bases between them. The CDR3 loop is CASSLASLSSVEQYF. CDR3 nucleotide sequence: TGTGCCAGCAGCTTAGCGAGCCTTAGCTCGGTCGAGCAGTACTTC.

This clone was seen only once. The rearrangement links TRBV4-2 to TRBJ2-6, with D maybe TRBD1 (6 bases). Germline V gene lookup returns CDR1 LGHNA and CDR2 YNFKEQ. V lost 2 bases to trimming and J lost 0 bases, with 11 bases between them. The CDR3 has 17 amino acids. Written as DNA, the CDR3 is TGTGCCAGCAGCCAATCAGGGGCGAGCTCTGGGGCCAACGTCCTGACTTTC. Translating it yields CASSQSGASSGANVLTF.

This chain's CDR3 is CASSLGAGGSYNEQFF. In nucleotides, the CDR3 is TGTGCCAGCAGCTTAGGCGCGGGAGGCTCCTACAATGAGCAGTTCTTC. The chain joins TRBV11-2 to TRBJ2-1; TRBD2 matches at 8 bases. CDR3 length equals 16 residues. Trimming at V came to 1 base and at J to 0 bases, leaving 2 bases not matched to a gene. Germline assignment: CDR1 SGHAT and CDR2 FQNNGV. The whole variable domain, filled in from reference TRBV11-2 and TRBJ2-1, reads EAGVAQSPRYKIIEKRQSVAFWCNPISGHATLYWYQQILGQGPKLLIQFQNNGVVDDSQLPKDRFSAERLKGVDSTLKIQPAKLEDSAVYLCASSLGAGGSYNEQFFGPGTRLTVL.

V usage is TRBV6-4 and J usage is TRBJ2-4; perhaps TRBD1 as D (5 bases). Germline assignment: CDR1 MRHNA and CDR2 SNTAGT. Trimming took 3 bases from V and 12 from J, leaving 15 bases between them. This CDR3 is built from 13 residues. The CDR3 is CASSEAGPQGQYF. As DNA, the CDR3 is TGTGCCAGCAGTGAAGCCGGGCCGCAGGGTCAGTACTTC.

CDR3 sequence (DNA): TGTGCCACCTTAGACAGGGTAACTAATGAAAAACTGTTTTTT. Translation gives CATLDRVTNEKLFF. The gene calls are TRBV28 and TRBJ1-4; TRBD1 matches 7 bases. CDR3 size: 14 residues. Germline values: CDR1 MDHEN, CDR2 SYDVKM. J lost 1 base, V lost 10 bases, and 6 bases had no gene match. Drawing the rest from reference TRBV28 and TRBJ1-4, the complete variable domain is DVKVTQSSRYLVKRTGEKVFLECVQDMDHENMFWYRQDPGLGLRLIYFSYDVKMKEKGDIPEGYSVSREKKERFSLILESASTNQTSMYLCATLDRVTNEKLFFGSGTQLSVL.

This clone appeared a few times. The sample holds other DNA sequences that translate to the same CDR3. The chain employs TRBV11-2 and TRBJ1-2; 8 bases line up with TRBD1. The CDR3 spans 14 residues. J lost 4 bases, V lost 1 base, and 2 bases had no gene match. Looked up from germline, CDR1 is SGHAT and CDR2 is FQNNGV. The chain's CDR3 is CASSLVDRGYGYTF. CDR3 coding DNA: TGTGCCAGCAGCTTAGTAGACAGGGGCTATGGCTACACCTTC.

The chain couples TRBV21-1 to TRBJ2-5; the tabulated D call, TRBD1, remains unverified against the DNA. TRBV21-1 is a pseudogene locus. The CDR3 is 14 residues long. The CDR3 reads CASSLRQGRETQYF. CDR3 in DNA: TGTGCCAGCAGCCTAAGACAGGGTAGGGAGACCCAGTACTTC.

The genes are TRBV5-1 and TRBJ2-7, with D possibly matching TRBD2 (5 bases). Germline CDR1 SGHRS, CDR2 YFSETQ. This CDR3 region has 15 residues. The V gene lost 4 bases and the J gene lost 0 bases, with 14 bases spanning the gap. The CDR3 reads CASSPAGTSSYEQYF. The CDR3 DNA reads TGCGCCAGCAGCCCCGCGGGCACGAGCTCCTACGAGCAGTACTTC.

This chain links TRBV7-2 with TRBJ2-1; 8 nucleotides align to TRBD2. Germline CDR1 SGHTA, CDR2 FQGNSA. The length of the CDR3 is 15 residues. The junction had 6 bases not matched to a gene; V was cut back by 0 bases and J by 8 bases. The CDR3 nucleotides read TGTGCCAGCAGCTTAGCCCGGGGGGGTTGGGATGAGCAGTTCTTC. This gives the protein CASSLARGGWDEQFF.

This rearrangement joins TRBV6-2 or TRBV6-3 to TRBJ2-4; 9 bases line up with TRBD2. Germline V gene data show CDR1 as MNHEY and CDR2 as SVGEGT. CDR3 length: 17 amino acids. Trimming cost V 0 bases and J 7 bases; bases outside gene matches: 10. CDR3 DNA sequence: TGTGCCAGCAGTTACTCGAATAGCGGGAGCGCGCGGAACATTCAGTACTTC. It codes for CASSYSNSGSARNIQYF.

The genes are TRBV7-3 and TRBJ2-1; no clear D gene. V shed 5 bases and J shed 0 bases, with 11 bases lying between them. Looked up from germline, CDR1 is SGHTA and CDR2 is FQGTGA. The CDR3 is 15 residues long. This chain's CDR3 is CASSRGSSSYNEQFF. CDR3 coding DNA: TGTGCCAGCAGCCGAGGCTCGAGCTCCTACAATGAGCAGTTCTTC.

The chain is built from TRBV25-1 and TRBJ2-7, with 9 bases fitting TRBD2. The germline CDR1 and CDR2 sequences are MGHDK and SYGVNS. Trimming cost V 4 bases and J 3 bases; bases outside gene matches: 7. The CDR3 covers 15 residues. The CDR3 sequence: CASSALSGSSYEQYF. Written as DNA, the CDR3 is TGTGCCAGCAGTGCTCTTAGCGGGAGTAGCTACGAGCAGTACTTC.

The chain recombines TRBV7-3 with TRBJ1-1; D possibly corresponds to TRBD1 (5 bases). This CDR3 comprises 13 residues. The V gene's germline CDR1 is SGHTA and CDR2 FQGTGA. The V gene lost 6 bases and the J gene lost 1 base, with 9 bases spanning the gap. This chain's CDR3 is CASSIDRNTEAFF. The DNA for the CDR3 is TGTGCCAGCAGTATAGACAGGAACACTGAAGCTTTCTTT.